Listed below are T cell receptor beta chains from one sample, sequenced in a study of graft-versus-host responses after intestinal transplantation. These TCRs are of unknown antigen specificity. The table came from immunoSEQ multiplex PCR; TCRdb's copy has only in-frame clones and leaves some out. Of roughly 81,000 clones listed, about four fifths are singletons. The specimen comprised unstimulated CD4+ T cells sorted from spleen or lymph node cells, sampled before intestinal transplant. These TCRs come from a human donor who received an intestinal transplant. Both conserved end residues are part of each CDR3. The D gene is left open where the match is weak. Clone size appears in some rows only: once, few, many, or a class for an expanded clone.

CDR3: CASSLTGGNTGELFF
DNA: TGTGCCAGCAGCCTGACAGGGGGGAACACCGGGGAGCTGTTTTTT
size: few
V: TRBV5-4
J: TRBJ2-2
D: TRBD1

CDR3: CASNKGLSTDTQYF
DNA: TGTGCCAGCAATAAGGGACTTTCCACAGATACGCAGTATTTT
size: -
V: TRBV9
J: TRBJ2-3
D: -

CDR3: CASSRSDRAGELFF
DNA: TGCGCCAGCAGCCGTTCCGACAGGGCCGGGGAGCTGTTTTTT
size: -
V: TRBV4-1
J: TRBJ2-2
D: TRBD1

CDR3: CASSYPGGAPNEKLFF
DNA: TGTGCCAGCAGTTATCCAGGGGGCGCACCTAATGAAAAACTGTTTTTT
size: -
V: TRBV28
J: TRBJ1-4
D: TRBD1

CDR3: CASSFGGGAYEQYF
DNA: TGTGCCAGCAGCTTCGGCGGGGGGGCTTACGAGCAGTACTTC
size: -
V: TRBV7-2
J: TRBJ2-7
D: TRBD2

CDR3: CASRSDRDYTF
DNA: TGTGCCAGCAGGTCGGACAGGGATTACACCTTC
size: -
V: TRBV6-5
J: TRBJ1-2
D: TRBD1

CDR3: CASSLGATNEKLFF
DNA: TGCGCCAGCAGCTTAGGGGCAACTAATGAAAAACTGTTTTTT
size: -
V: TRBV5-1
J: TRBJ1-4
D: -

CDR3: CASRGQGESGYTF
DNA: TGTGCCAGCAGGGGACAGGGGGAATCTGGCTACACCTTC
size: -
V: TRBV2
J: TRBJ1-2
D: TRBD1

CDR3: CASRAGGPIYEQFF
DNA: TGTGCCAGCAGGGCGGGAGGGCCAATTTATGAGCAGTTCTTC
size: -
V: TRBV28
J: TRBJ2-1
D: TRBD2

CDR3: CASSGQGYSDEQYF
DNA: TGTGCCAGCAGTGGTCAGGGGTACTCCGACGAGCAGTACTTC
size: -
V: TRBV6-1
J: TRBJ2-7
D: -

CDR3: CASSVGGHGYTDTQYF
DNA: TGTGCCAGCAGCGTGGGTGGCCACGGGTACACAGATACGCAGTATTTT
size: -
V: TRBV9
J: TRBJ2-3
D: -

CDR3: CASRGGGGRTDTQYF
DNA: TGTGCCAGCAGAGGGGGCGGCGGGAGGACAGATACGCAGTATTTT
size: -
V: TRBV2
J: TRBJ2-3
D: -

CDR3: CSVERGVDTEAFF
DNA: TGCAGCGTTGAACGGGGGGTGGACACTGAAGCTTTCTTT
size: -
V: TRBV29-1
J: TRBJ1-1
D: -

CDR3: CASKQGSGNTIYF
DNA: TGTGCCAGCAAACAGGGCTCTGGAAACACCATATATTTT
size: few
V: TRBV6-6
J: TRBJ1-3
D: -

CDR3: CASSANEERGTGELFF
DNA: TGTGCCAGCAGCGCAAACGAAGAACGCGGCACCGGGGAGCTGTTTTTT
size: -
V: TRBV11-1
J: TRBJ2-2
D: -

CDR3: CASSHPGGGSTDTQYF
DNA: TGCGCCAGCAGCCACCCTGGGGGGGGCAGCACAGATACGCAGTATTTT
size: -
V: TRBV4-1
J: TRBJ2-3
D: -

CDR3: CASTIGGREETQYF
DNA: TGTGCCAGCACCATCGGGGGGCGGGAAGAGACCCAGTACTTC
size: -
V: TRBV28
J: TRBJ2-5
D: -

CDR3: CASSLRFSGGAVMAQYF
DNA: TGTGCCAGCAGTTTAAGGTTCAGCGGGGGGGCAGTCATGGCCCAGTACTTC
size: -
V: TRBV28
J: TRBJ2-5
D: TRBD2

CDR3: CASSLDSGTNTGELFF
DNA: TGTGCCAGCAGCTTGGATTCGGGGACAAACACCGGGGAGCTGTTTTTT
size: -
V: TRBV5-4
J: TRBJ2-2
D: -

CDR3: CASSTRDRGSSGNTIYF
DNA: TGTGCCAGCTCAACACGGGACAGGGGCAGCTCTGGAAACACCATATATTTT
size: -
V: TRBV18
J: TRBJ1-3
D: TRBD1

CDR3: CASSPKGGSIGGEQYF
DNA: TGCGCCAGCAGCCCCAAGGGGGGGTCAATAGGGGGCGAGCAGTACTTC
size: -
V: TRBV4-1
J: TRBJ2-7
D: -

CDR3: CASSLASGAYYEQYF
DNA: TGTGCCAGCAGCTTGGCTAGCGGGGCGTACTACGAGCAGTACTTC
size: -
V: TRBV5-6
J: TRBJ2-7
D: TRBD2

CDR3: CASSLPGRYGYTF
DNA: TGTGCCAGCAGTCTACCAGGCCGCTATGGCTACACCTTC
size: -
V: TRBV28
J: TRBJ1-2
D: -

CDR3: CASSIGRGAITEAFF
DNA: TGTGCCAGTAGTATAGGCCGGGGGGCGATCACTGAAGCTTTCTTT
size: -
V: TRBV19
J: TRBJ1-1
D: -

CDR3: CASSPKGGGTEAFF
DNA: TGTGCCAGCTCACCGAAAGGGGGGGGCACTGAAGCTTTCTTT
size: once
V: TRBV18
J: TRBJ1-1
D: -

CDR3: CASSLEGQLYNEQFF
DNA: TGCGCCAGCAGCTTGGAGGGACAGCTATACAATGAGCAGTTCTTC
size: few
V: TRBV5-1
J: TRBJ2-1
D: TRBD1

CDR3: CATKASGRARDEQYF
DNA: TGTGCCACCAAGGCTAGCGGGAGGGCTAGGGACGAGCAGTACTTC
size: -
V: TRBV15
J: TRBJ2-7
D: TRBD2

CDR3: CASSPRIADWSNEQFF
DNA: TGTGCCAGCAGCCCCCGAATTGCGGATTGGTCCAATGAGCAGTTCTTC
size: -
V: TRBV9
J: TRBJ2-1
D: -

CDR3: CASKGVNTEAFF
DNA: TGTGCCAGCAAGGGGGTGAACACTGAAGCTTTCTTT
size: -
V: TRBV28
J: TRBJ1-1
D: -

CDR3: CASRDRFTYEQYF
DNA: TGTGCCAGCAGGGACAGGTTTACCTACGAGCAGTACTTC
size: -
V: TRBV2
J: TRBJ2-7
D: TRBD1

CDR3: CASSDRTRTEQYF
DNA: TGTGCCAGCAGTGATAGGACTAGGACCGAGCAGTACTTC
size: -
V: TRBV6-1
J: TRBJ2-7
D: TRBD2

CDR3: CAWRHRVLTYEQYF
DNA: TGTGCCTGGCGCCACCGGGTCCTCACCTACGAGCAGTACTTC
size: -
V: TRBV30
J: TRBJ2-7
D: -

CDR3: CASSPMSSYNEQFF
DNA: TGTGCCAGCTCACCAATGAGCTCCTACAATGAGCAGTTCTTC
size: -
V: TRBV18
J: TRBJ2-1
D: -

CDR3: CASSFQGAEAFF
DNA: TGTGCCAGCAGCTTCCAGGGGGCTGAAGCTTTCTTT
size: -
V: TRBV7-2
J: TRBJ1-1
D: TRBD1

CDR3: CASSSRTGVTDTQYF
DNA: TGTGCCAGCAGCTCCCGGACAGGGGTGACAGATACGCAGTATTTT
size: -
V: TRBV9
J: TRBJ2-3
D: TRBD1

CDR3: CASSPGFGDEQYF
DNA: TGTGCCAGCTCACCCGGTTTCGGGGACGAGCAGTACTTC
size: -
V: TRBV18
J: TRBJ2-7
D: -

CDR3: CAISKTGDPNYGYTF
DNA: TGTGCCATCAGCAAGACAGGGGATCCTAACTATGGCTACACCTTC
size: -
V: TRBV10-3
J: TRBJ1-2
D: TRBD1

CDR3: CASSLAGFERAFF
DNA: TGTGCCAGCAGTTTGGCAGGGTTCGAGCGAGCTTTCTTT
size: -
V: TRBV28
J: TRBJ1-1
D: -

CDR3: CASSITSGDNEQFF
DNA: TGTGCCAGCAGCATCACTAGCGGAGACAATGAGCAGTTCTTC
size: -
V: TRBV7-2
J: TRBJ2-1
D: TRBD2

CDR3: CASSGTGVIEKLFF
DNA: TGTGCCAGCAGCGGGACAGGGGTGATCGAAAAACTGTTTTTT
size: -
V: TRBV6-6
J: TRBJ1-4
D: TRBD1

CDR3: CASSLNPGRGREQYF
DNA: TGTGCCAGCAGCTTAAATCCTGGCAGGGGACGCGAGCAGTACTTC
size: -
V: TRBV7-2
J: TRBJ2-7
D: -

CDR3: CASSLGGTSGRETQYF
DNA: TGTGCCAGCAGCTTAGGGGGGACTAGCGGCAGGGAGACCCAGTACTTC
size: -
V: TRBV7-2
J: TRBJ2-5
D: TRBD2

CDR3: CASSRTSGTAETQYF
DNA: TGTGCCAGCAGCCGTACCTCCGGGACAGCGGAGACCCAGTACTTC
size: -
V: TRBV5-4
J: TRBJ2-5
D: TRBD1